This TCR beta chain was sequenced for a study of T cells in Graves' hyperthyroidism and ophthalmopathy. Study-level results: In the analysis, a 13 V-J model separated ophthalmopathy from stable hyperthyroidism. Blood held most thyroid clonotypes expanded above 0.001 frequency.

Amplification of TCR beta CDR3 regions was performed using RNA transcripts as template. HTBI primers drove first-round RT-PCR of the TCR CDR3. TCRdb re-analysed the multiplex PCR reads in MiXCR, keeping a single row per CDR3 protein. The sample shows around 300,000 distinct CDR3 sequences, 22% of them seen only once. About this clonotype: The antigen is undetermined.

Diagnosing involved the use of clinical symptoms, serum thyroxine and TRAb, thyroid ultrasound and orbital computed tomography. The junction had 11 bases not matched to a gene; V was cut back by 5 bases and J by 10 bases. CDR1 and CDR2 (germline): SNHLY, FYNNEI. The CDR3 runs to 15 residues. The V and J genes are TRBV2 and TRBJ1-6, with 7 nucleotides matching TRBD1. The sequenced material came from blood. The sequence came from a man aged 30 to 39 with Graves' ophthalmopathy. The CDR3 DNA sequence: TGTGCCAGCAGTTACTTCGGACAGGAACTCTCACCCCTCCACTTT. Encoded protein: CASSYFGQELSPLHF.